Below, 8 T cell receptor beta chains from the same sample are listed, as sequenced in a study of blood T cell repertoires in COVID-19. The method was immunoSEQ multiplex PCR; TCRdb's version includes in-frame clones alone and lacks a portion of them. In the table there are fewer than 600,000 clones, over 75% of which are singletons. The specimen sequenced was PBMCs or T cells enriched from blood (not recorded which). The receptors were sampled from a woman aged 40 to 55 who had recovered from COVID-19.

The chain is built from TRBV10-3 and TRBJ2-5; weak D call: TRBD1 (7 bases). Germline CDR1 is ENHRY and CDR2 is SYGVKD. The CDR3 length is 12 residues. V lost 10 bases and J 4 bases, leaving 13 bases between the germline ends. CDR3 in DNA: TGTGCCACCCAGGGGGGACGAGAGACCCAGTACTTC. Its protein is CATQGGRETQYF.

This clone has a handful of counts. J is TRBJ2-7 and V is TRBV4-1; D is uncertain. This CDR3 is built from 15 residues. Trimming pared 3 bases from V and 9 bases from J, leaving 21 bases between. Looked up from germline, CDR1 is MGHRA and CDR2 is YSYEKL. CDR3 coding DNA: TGCGCCAGCAGCCAGCTCGCGCTAACTACGCCCGTGCAGTACTTC. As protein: CASSQLALTTPVQYF.

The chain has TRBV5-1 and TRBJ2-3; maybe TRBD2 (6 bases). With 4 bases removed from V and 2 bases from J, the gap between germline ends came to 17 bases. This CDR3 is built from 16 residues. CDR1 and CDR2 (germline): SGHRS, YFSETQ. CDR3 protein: CASSGELAKSTDTQYF. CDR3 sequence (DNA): TGCGCCAGCAGCGGGGAACTAGCTAAGTCCACAGATACGCAGTATTTT.

CDR3: CASSIDRGLEQYF. The CDR3 DNA reads as TGTGCCAGCAGTATTGACAGGGGGCTCGAGCAGTACTTC. The rearrangement links TRBV28 to TRBJ2-7, with TRBD1 matching 10 bases. V shed 5 bases, J shed 6 bases, and the junction held 4 bases outside the gene matches. The CDR3 runs 13 residues. Germline loops: CDR1 MDHEN, CDR2 SYDVKM.

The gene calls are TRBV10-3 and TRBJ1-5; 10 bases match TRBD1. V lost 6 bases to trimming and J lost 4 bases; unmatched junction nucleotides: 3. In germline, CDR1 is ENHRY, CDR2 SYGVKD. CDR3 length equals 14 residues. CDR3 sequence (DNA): TGTGCCATCAGCCTGGGACAGGGGAATCAGCCCCAGCATTTT. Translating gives CAISLGQGNQPQHF.

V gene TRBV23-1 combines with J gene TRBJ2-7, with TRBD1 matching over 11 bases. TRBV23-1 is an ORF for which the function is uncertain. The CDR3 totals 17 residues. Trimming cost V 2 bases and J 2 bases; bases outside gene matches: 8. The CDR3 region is CASSQRWWGQGAYEQYF. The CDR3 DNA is TGCGCCAGCAGTCAACGGTGGTGGGGACAGGGGGCCTACGAGCAGTACTTC.

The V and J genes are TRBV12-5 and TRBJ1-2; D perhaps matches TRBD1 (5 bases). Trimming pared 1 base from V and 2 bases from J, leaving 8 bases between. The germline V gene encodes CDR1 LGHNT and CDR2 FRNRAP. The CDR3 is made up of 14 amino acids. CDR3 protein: CASGLGPGNYGYTF. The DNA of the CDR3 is TGTGCTAGTGGTTTGGGCCCAGGGAACTATGGCTACACCTTC.

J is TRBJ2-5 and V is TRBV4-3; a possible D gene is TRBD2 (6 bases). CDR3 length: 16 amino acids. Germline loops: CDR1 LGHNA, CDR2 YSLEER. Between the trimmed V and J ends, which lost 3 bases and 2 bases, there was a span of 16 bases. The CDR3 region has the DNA TGCGCCAGCAGCCAGGACTACCGGGCCTTTCAAGAGACCCAGTACTTC. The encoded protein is CASSQDYRAFQETQYF.